This TCR beta chain stems from a study of blood T cell repertoires in COVID-19. TCRdb's table, derived via immunoSEQ multiplex PCR, lists solely in-frame clones and lacks some. This table holds roughly 160,000 clones, roughly 93% found once. Source material: peripheral blood. This clonotype was sampled from a man in his late teens or twenties with acute or convalescent COVID-19.

The CDR3 DNA follows: TGTGCCAGCTCGAGTAAGGCAGGGGCTGGAAACACCATATATTTT. Protein product: CASSSKAGAGNTIYF. The rearrangement joins TRBV18 to TRBJ1-3, with TRBD1 as a possible D gene (6 bases). Trimming left V 6 bases short and J 2 bases short, with 14 bases between. The germline gives CDR1 KGHSH, CDR2 LQKENI. The CDR3 is 15 amino acids. Variable domain in full (rest from reference TRBV18 and TRBJ1-3): NAGVMQNPRHLVRRRGQEARLRCSPMKGHSHVYWYRQLPEEGLKFMVYLQKENIIDESGMPKERFSAEFPKEGPSILRIQQVVRGDSAAYFCASSSKAGAGNTIYFGEGSWLTVV.